Sequencing of this T cell receptor beta chain was carried out in a study of OX40 agonist ivuxolimab in advanced cancers. Whole-study context: In this cohort, patients received ivuxolimab, an agonistic anti-OX40 (CD134) antibody. Notes on the study in general: The antigen specificity of the peripheral T cells (those that were expanded) was not determined.

As regards this clone: Its target is not known.

Sequencing was performed with immunoSEQ multiplex PCR; in TCRdb, only in-frame clones are kept and a portion is missing. The sample records 100,000 or so clones, 90% being singletons. The input for sequencing was CD4+ or CD8+ T cells sorted from blood, taken in a trial of the OX40 agonist ivuxolimab. This sequence was found in an adult with an advanced solid tumor such as melanoma, head and neck, liver or kidney cancer.

This CDR3 reads CASEPRVYEQYF. For the CDR3, the DNA is TGTGCCAGCGAGCCGAGGGTCTACGAGCAGTACTTC. The chain employs TRBV21-1 and TRBJ2-7; no check of the table's D call, TRBD2, against the DNA was made. TRBV21-1 is recorded as a pseudogene. This CDR3 region has 12 residues.